The source of this T cell receptor (beta chain) is a study of T-cell reconstitution after alpha-beta-depleted transplantation in children. Study observations and caveats: By one year post-transplant, T-cell counts and diversity largely arose from T cells that were newly produced. As was reported, about two months after transplant, alpha-beta T cells came from several hundred expanded graft clones. Some patients showed high day-60 TCRbeta diversity, which derived from surviving recipient T cells and thymic progenitors.

With regard to this clonotype: The target antigen is unknown.

The V gene end was trimmed by 3 bases and the J gene end by 6 bases; junction bases not matched to a gene: 12. Germline V lookup: CDR1 DFQATT, CDR2 SNEGSKA (reference sequence). The CDR3 is made up of 16 amino acids. Unique molecular identifiers were incorporated when the TCRbeta library was constructed. TCRdb analysed the PCR reads with MiXCR anew, one entry per CDR3 protein. The table includes approximately 350,000 distinct CDR3 sequences, 15% to 20% detected once. The V and J genes are TRBV20-1 and TRBJ2-3; 10 positions agree with TRBD1. This receptor was identified in a male patient aged 2-15 years who had a stem cell transplant for acute lymphoblastic leukemia, so the T cells may come from the graft donor. The sequencing here drew on PBMCs, mostly from graft donor cells, taken 360 days after TCRalphabeta/CD19-depleted stem cell transplant. The CDR3, as DNA: TGCAGTGCTAGTAGGTCCGACAGGGGGCATACGGATACGCAGTATTTT. Amino acids: CSASRSDRGHTDTQYF.